The 5 T cell receptor beta chains reported below all come from one sample, sequenced in a study of PD-1 blockade in classical Hodgkin lymphoma. Time point denoted: newly diagnosed, previously untreated cHL patient sample. Assay used: immunoSEQ multiplex PCR; TCRdb lists only in-frame clones, some missing. The table records tens of thousands of clones, more than 85% of them present only once. Specimen: peripheral blood mononuclear cells (PBMCs). These receptor sequences come from a human donor with classical Hodgkin lymphoma.

The chain employs TRBV7-3 and TRBJ2-2; TRBD2 might be the D (5 bases). Germline V gene data show CDR1 as SGHTA and CDR2 as FQGTGA. The CDR3 length is 14 residues. The V gene lost 2 bases and the J gene lost 4 bases, with 8 bases spanning the gap. CDR3 sequence (DNA): TGTGCCAGCAGCTTAGGAGGTCGCACCGGGGAGCTGTTTTTT. It encodes CASSLGGRTGELFF.

The rearrangement joins TRBV9 to TRBJ2-7, with 7 nucleotides matching TRBD2. The CDR3 length is 16 residues. Looked up from germline, CDR1 is SGDLS and CDR2 is YYNGEE. V lost 0 bases to trimming and J lost 3 bases; unmatched junction nucleotides: 9. CDR3 sequence: CASSVGLAEPDYEQYF. Written as DNA, the CDR3 is TGTGCCAGCAGCGTAGGGCTAGCGGAACCAGACTACGAGCAGTACTTC.

The chain is built from TRBV28 and TRBJ1-4, with D possibly being TRBD1 (6 bases). Germline V gives CDR1 MDHEN, CDR2 SYDVKM. V was trimmed by 4 bases and J by 9 bases, leaving 15 bases between them. CDR3 length: 14 amino acids. CDR3: CASSYTGTSQKLFF. The CDR3 nucleotides read TGTGCCAGCAGTTACACAGGGACTTCTCAAAAACTGTTTTTT.

This clone came up once. The genes are TRBV10-3 and TRBJ2-7, with TRBD2 as a possible D gene (6 bases). CDR1 and CDR2 from the germline V gene are ENHRY and SYGVKD. This CDR3 contains 14 residues. Trimming removed 0 bases at V and 3 bases at J, with 9 bases between. Here the CDR3 reads CAISESSGFYEQYF. In DNA, the CDR3 is TGTGCCATCAGTGAGTCTAGCGGCTTCTACGAGCAGTACTTC.

For the CDR3, the DNA is TGTGCCAGCAGAAAAGCGGGAGGATCCTACAATGAGCAGTTCTTC. Translation: CASRKAGGSYNEQFF. This chain joins TRBV27 and TRBJ2-1; 9 bases match TRBD2. The CDR3 consists of 15 residues. Trimming took 6 bases from V and 1 from J; bases not matched to a gene: 4. Germline CDR1 reads MNHEY; CDR2 reads SMNVEV (reference sequence).